A selection of T cell receptor beta chains follows, all from one sample in a study of T cell repertoires in cytomegalovirus infection. TCRdb reprocessed the reads via MiXCR and lists one record per CDR3 protein. The data show hundreds of thousands of distinct CDR3 sequences, approximately 32% seen once. Sample: PBMCs. All receptors derive from a human donor in good health (CMV status not recorded). Some clones in this sample may be carry-over from other donors' samples. The CDR3 runs from the conserved cysteine through the conserved F or W. Each record gives: D gene, J gene, clone size, CDR3 length, V gene, CDR3 protein, CDR3 DNA. The D gene is left open where the match is weak. Only part of the rows carry a size: once, few, many, or a class if the clone is expanded.

d_gene: -
j_gene: TRBJ2-7
abundance: few
len: 14
v_gene: TRBV27
CDR3aa: CASSLSLLPYEQYF
CDR3nt: TGTGCCAGCAGTTTATCCCTCTTACCCTACGAGCAGTACTTC

d_gene: TRBD2
j_gene: TRBJ2-1
abundance: few
len: 18
v_gene: TRBV10-3
CDR3aa: CAISESPGAGLAGNEQFF
CDR3nt: TGTGCCATCAGTGAGTCCCCAGGGGCGGGACTAGCGGGTAATGAGCAGTTCTTC

d_gene: -
j_gene: TRBJ1-1
abundance: -
len: 13
v_gene: TRBV12-5
CDR3aa: CASGFHGNTEAFF
CDR3nt: TGTGCTAGTGGTTTTCATGGTAACACTGAAGCTTTCTTT

d_gene: -
j_gene: TRBJ1-5
abundance: -
len: 13
v_gene: TRBV19
CDR3aa: CASSIGLNRPQHF
CDR3nt: TGTGCCAGTAGTATAGGGCTGAATCGACCCCAGCATTTT

d_gene: TRBD2
j_gene: TRBJ2-2
abundance: -
len: 19
v_gene: TRBV4-3
CDR3aa: CASSQYGTSGGPGTGELFF
CDR3nt: TGCGCCAGCAGCCAATATGGGACTAGCGGGGGACCTGGCACCGGGGAGCTGTTTTTT

d_gene: TRBD2
j_gene: TRBJ2-7
abundance: -
len: 19
v_gene: TRBV28
CDR3aa: CASTTRRSASGGAVNEQYF
CDR3nt: TGTGCCAGCACCACAAGAAGGTCGGCTAGCGGGGGGGCCGTCAACGAGCAGTACTTC

d_gene: TRBD1
j_gene: TRBJ2-3
abundance: few
len: 14
v_gene: TRBV6-6
CDR3aa: CASSYFQGADTQYF
CDR3nt: TGTGCCAGCAGTTACTTCCAGGGGGCAGATACGCAGTATTTT

d_gene: -
j_gene: TRBJ1-3
abundance: -
len: 17
v_gene: TRBV12-3/TRBV12-4
CDR3aa: CASSPSGGSVSGNTIYF
CDR3nt: TGTGCCAGCAGTCCGAGTGGAGGGTCAGTCTCTGGAAACACCATCTATTTT

d_gene: -
j_gene: TRBJ1-5
abundance: -
len: 14
v_gene: TRBV24-1
CDR3aa: CAPTREGSNQPQHF
CDR3nt: TGTGCCCCCACGAGGGAAGGTAGCAATCAGCCCCAGCATTTT

d_gene: -
j_gene: TRBJ1-4
abundance: few
len: 14
v_gene: TRBV5-6
CDR3aa: CASSFQGRREKLFF
CDR3nt: TGTGCCAGCAGCTTTCAGGGGAGACGTGAAAAACTGTTTTTT

d_gene: -
j_gene: TRBJ2-4
abundance: few
len: 17
v_gene: TRBV7-9
CDR3aa: CASSLEGIPAWGNIQYF
CDR3nt: TGTGCCAGCAGCTTAGAGGGGATACCTGCTTGGGGAAACATTCAGTACTTC

d_gene: -
j_gene: TRBJ1-1
abundance: -
len: 15
v_gene: TRBV5-5
CDR3aa: CDSSLGPIMNTEAFF
CDR3nt: TGTGACAGCAGCTTGGGACCGATTATGAACACTGAAGCTTTCTTT

d_gene: -
j_gene: TRBJ1-2
abundance: once
len: 16
v_gene: TRBV7-6
CDR3aa: CAISFLEIVRSDGYTF
CDR3nt: TGTGCCATCAGCTTTCTAGAAATAGTGCGCTCGGATGGCTACACCTTC

d_gene: TRBD2
j_gene: TRBJ2-1
abundance: -
len: 15
v_gene: TRBV4-1
CDR3aa: CASSPIPGGPNEQFF
CDR3nt: TGCGCCAGCAGCCCCATTCCGGGGGGGCCAAATGAGCAGTTCTTC

d_gene: -
j_gene: TRBJ2-2
abundance: once
len: 13
v_gene: TRBV6-2/TRBV6-3
CDR3aa: CASSQHSTGELFF
CDR3nt: TGTGCCAGCAGTCAACATTCCACCGGGGAGCTGTTTTTT

d_gene: -
j_gene: TRBJ2-7
abundance: -
len: 16
v_gene: TRBV25-1
CDR3aa: CASRDELGTGGREQSF
CDR3nt: TGTGCCAGCAGGGACGAACTGGGGACTGGGGGAAGAGAGCAGTCCTTC

d_gene: -
j_gene: TRBJ2-7
abundance: -
len: 13
v_gene: TRBV19
CDR3aa: CASSHRNSYEQYF
CDR3nt: TGTGCCAGTAGCCACAGGAATTCCTACGAGCAGTACTTC

d_gene: -
j_gene: TRBJ1-2
abundance: -
len: 16
v_gene: TRBV28
CDR3aa: CASSSIRTANPYGYTF
CDR3nt: TGTGCCAGCAGTTCGATACGGACAGCGAATCCCTATGGCTACACCTTC

d_gene: -
j_gene: TRBJ2-2
abundance: few
len: 15
v_gene: TRBV7-2
CDR3aa: CASSLAGGLAGELFF
CDR3nt: TGTGCCAGCAGCTTAGCGGGGGGACTCGCCGGGGAGCTGTTTTTT

d_gene: -
j_gene: TRBJ2-1
abundance: -
len: 13
v_gene: TRBV12-3/TRBV12-4
CDR3aa: CASSLMAANEQFF
CDR3nt: TGTGCCAGCAGTTTAATGGCCGCCAATGAGCAGTTCTTC

d_gene: -
j_gene: TRBJ2-1
abundance: many
len: 12
v_gene: TRBV7-9
CDR3aa: CASSPMVNEQFF
CDR3nt: TGTGCCAGCAGCCCCATGGTCAATGAGCAGTTCTTC

d_gene: -
j_gene: TRBJ1-4
abundance: few
len: 17
v_gene: TRBV14
CDR3aa: CASSQGGTATPNEKLFF
CDR3nt: TGTGCCAGCAGCCAAGGCGGAACCGCTACTCCCAATGAAAAACTGTTTTTT

d_gene: -
j_gene: TRBJ2-7
abundance: few
len: 12
v_gene: TRBV5-1
CDR3aa: CASSLNSNEQYF
CDR3nt: TGCGCCAGCAGCTTAAACAGCAACGAGCAGTACTTC

d_gene: -
j_gene: TRBJ2-3
abundance: many
len: 14
v_gene: TRBV7-8
CDR3aa: CASTLVSRTDTQYF
CDR3nt: TGTGCCAGCACCCTGGTTAGTCGGACAGATACGCAGTATTTT

d_gene: -
j_gene: TRBJ2-1
abundance: -
len: 13
v_gene: TRBV2
CDR3aa: CAVLVAGDNEQFF
CDR3nt: TGTGCCGTCCTGGTAGCCGGGGACAATGAGCAGTTCTTC

d_gene: -
j_gene: TRBJ2-6
abundance: -
len: 16
v_gene: TRBV4-1
CDR3aa: CASSQAPGSGANVLTF
CDR3nt: TGCGCCAGCAGCCAAGCCCCAGGGTCCGGGGCCAACGTCCTGACTTTC

d_gene: TRBD2
j_gene: TRBJ2-5
abundance: -
len: 15
v_gene: TRBV4-2
CDR3aa: CASSESPGGGETQYF
CDR3nt: TGTGCCAGCAGCGAAAGCCCGGGGGGTGGAGAGACCCAGTACTTC

d_gene: -
j_gene: TRBJ2-4
abundance: few
len: 15
v_gene: TRBV11-2
CDR3aa: CASSRSTLAKNIQYF
CDR3nt: TGTGCCAGCAGCAGATCGACTTTAGCCAAAAACATTCAGTACTTC

d_gene: -
j_gene: TRBJ2-7
abundance: many
len: 15
v_gene: TRBV7-8
CDR3aa: CASSSLGVGLDEQYF
CDR3nt: TGTGCCAGCAGCTCCCTTGGGGTAGGGCTAGACGAGCAGTACTTC

d_gene: -
j_gene: TRBJ1-1
abundance: -
len: 12
v_gene: TRBV12-5
CDR3aa: CASAWVGAEAFF
CDR3nt: TGTGCTAGTGCTTGGGTTGGGGCTGAAGCTTTCTTT

d_gene: TRBD2
j_gene: TRBJ2-1
abundance: -
len: 19
v_gene: TRBV3-1
CDR3aa: CASSRRTSSGSSFYNEQFF
CDR3nt: TGTGCCAGCAGCCGACGAACGTCTAGCGGGAGCTCCTTTTACAATGAGCAGTTCTTC

d_gene: TRBD1
j_gene: TRBJ2-7
abundance: -
len: 15
v_gene: TRBV2
CDR3aa: CASSDTDRPVYEQYF
CDR3nt: TGTGCCAGCAGCGATACGGACAGGCCAGTCTACGAGCAGTACTTC

d_gene: TRBD2
j_gene: TRBJ2-5
abundance: -
len: 15
v_gene: TRBV10-3
CDR3aa: CAISEAGGPEETQYF
CDR3nt: TGTGCCATCAGTGAGGCGGGGGGGCCGGAGGAGACCCAGTACTTC

d_gene: TRBD2
j_gene: TRBJ2-1
abundance: few
len: 21
v_gene: TRBV7-3
CDR3aa: CASSTHINGLAGGGVANEQFF
CDR3nt: TGTGCCAGCAGCACGCATATCAACGGACTAGCGGGGGGGGGGGTGGCCAATGAGCAGTTCTTC

d_gene: -
j_gene: TRBJ2-3
abundance: -
len: 17
v_gene: TRBV6-8
CDR3aa: CASSYGGVRAGPDTQYF
CDR3nt: TGTGCCAGCAGTTACGGGGGTGTCAGGGCCGGCCCAGATACGCAGTATTTT

d_gene: TRBD2
j_gene: TRBJ2-1
abundance: few
len: 14
v_gene: TRBV6-1
CDR3aa: CASTLAGGLNEQFF
CDR3nt: TGTGCCAGTACACTAGCGGGGGGTCTCAATGAGCAGTTCTTC

d_gene: -
j_gene: TRBJ1-3
abundance: -
len: 14
v_gene: TRBV11-2
CDR3aa: CASSSHLSGNTIYF
CDR3nt: TGTGCCAGCAGCTCACATCTCTCTGGAAACACCATATATTTT

d_gene: TRBD2
j_gene: TRBJ2-5
abundance: -
len: 15
v_gene: TRBV6-5
CDR3aa: CASSYGSGGQETQYF
CDR3nt: TGTGCCAGCAGTTACGGTAGCGGGGGCCAAGAGACCCAGTACTTC

d_gene: -
j_gene: TRBJ2-2
abundance: -
len: 14
v_gene: TRBV12-3/TRBV12-4
CDR3aa: CASSPRADDGELFF
CDR3nt: TGTGCCAGCAGTCCCAGGGCGGATGACGGGGAGCTGTTTTTT

d_gene: TRBD1
j_gene: TRBJ2-7
abundance: few
len: 14
v_gene: TRBV28
CDR3aa: CASRLGTGPYEQYF
CDR3nt: TGTGCCAGCAGACTCGGGACAGGCCCCTACGAGCAGTACTTC

d_gene: -
j_gene: TRBJ2-6
abundance: -
len: 16
v_gene: TRBV6-1
CDR3aa: CASHPTSDSGANVLTF
CDR3nt: TGTGCCAGCCACCCTACTTCAGACTCTGGGGCCAACGTCCTGACTTTC